Described below is a single TCR beta chain sequence and its context. Its specificity is not known. Assay: immunoSEQ multiplex PCR; the TCRdb copy retains only in-frame clones and omits some. The data contain about 66,000 clones, over 75% of them singletons. This specimen belongs to a study of T cell responses to AZD1222 COVID-19 vaccine. Background on the study: Second-dose recipients at about 4 or about 12 weeks were treated as one pooled group.

Study-wide results and caveats: Of spike-specific TCRs, nearly half reportedly target regions left unmutated in variants. Breadth and depth of Spike-specific TCRs rose after two AZD1222 doses. Researchers report vaccine-associated CD4 TCRs spanning spike, with dominance at 160-218 and 743-854.

V lost 2 bases and J lost 5; bases outside the gene matches: 16. The CDR3 has 18 amino acids. Looked up from germline, CDR1 is SGHDT and CDR2 is YYEEEE. This sequence originates from an adult in good health. This rearrangement joins TRBV5-6 to TRBJ2-7; 10 bases map to TRBD1. The material sequenced was peripheral blood, taken on day 0 of AZD1222 vaccination. DNA for the CDR3: TGTGCCAGCAGCTTTTTGGGGACAGGGGCCAACCTTAACGACGAGCAGTACTTC. This codes for CASSFLGTGANLNDEQYF.